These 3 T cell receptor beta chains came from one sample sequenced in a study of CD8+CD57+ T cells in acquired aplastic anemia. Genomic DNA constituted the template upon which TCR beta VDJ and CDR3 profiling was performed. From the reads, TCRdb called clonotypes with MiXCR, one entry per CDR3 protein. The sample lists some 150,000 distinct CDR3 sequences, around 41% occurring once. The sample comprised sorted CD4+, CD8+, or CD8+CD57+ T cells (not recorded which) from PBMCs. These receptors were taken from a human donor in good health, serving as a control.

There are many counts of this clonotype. CDR3 sequence (DNA): TGTGCCATCAGATCGAGCGGGTCCACCTACAATGAGCAGTTCTTC. Amino acid sequence: CAIRSSGSTYNEQFF. This sequence joins TRBV10-3 and TRBJ2-1, with a possible D match to TRBD2 (6 bases). CDR1 is ENHRY and CDR2 is SYGVKD in the germline V gene. Trimming shortened V by 6 bases and J by 2 bases, and 14 bases separated the two germline ends. There are 15 residues in the CDR3.

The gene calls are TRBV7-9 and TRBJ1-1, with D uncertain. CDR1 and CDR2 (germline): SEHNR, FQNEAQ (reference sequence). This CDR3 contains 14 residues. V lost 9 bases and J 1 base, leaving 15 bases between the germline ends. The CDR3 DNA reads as TGTGCCAGTCTAAATTCCCGGTGGAACACTGAAGCTTTCTTT. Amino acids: CASLNSRWNTEAFF.

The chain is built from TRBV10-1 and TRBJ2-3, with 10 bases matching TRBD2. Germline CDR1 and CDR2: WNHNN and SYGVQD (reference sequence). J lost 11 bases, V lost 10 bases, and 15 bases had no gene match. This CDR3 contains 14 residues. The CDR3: CATSASGGNNEQYF. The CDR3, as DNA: TGCGCCACCTCGGCTAGCGGGGGAAACAATGAGCAGTATTTT.